This TCR beta chain was identified in a study of blood T cell repertoires in COVID-19 (dated by TCRdb to 2020 to 2021). In the study overall: The collaborator samples originated in the United States, Italy and Spain and spanned the acute and convalescent phases of COVID-19. The prospective study material was composed of cDNA or gDNA derived from T cells, B-cell-depleted T cells, or PBMCs. The dataset comprised deeply sampled blood TCRbeta repertoires from subjects exposed to, actively infected with, or recovered from COVID-19. The repertoires were released in a freely available public database meant as a resource for research on the immune response to SARS-CoV-2. The samples were drawn from the first 160 participants of the ongoing ImmuneRACE study and from 1,200 or so subjects provided by 6 global collaborators. Nearly every sample came with metadata listing a de-identified subject ID, COVID-19 status, age in years and sex. Where available, HLA class I and class II types were obtained from metadata supplied by the sample provider rather than from assay-based typing.

TCRbeta CDR3 regions were amplified from genomic DNA using the immunoSEQ Assay, a bias-controlled multiplex PCR. As for how the authors treated the data: The number of nucleated cells in each sample was estimated from the amplification of reference gene primers within the assay. To quantify the absolute abundance of each unique TCRbeta CDR3 rearrangement, sequence reads were collapsed and filtered. For each sample, productive Simpson clonality was calculated by taking the square root of Simpson's diversity index across productive rearrangements. Not all clones reach the TCRdb copy of this immuneACCESS table, which keeps in-frame sequences only. Checked studies attribute under half of the gap to unresolved V genes and leave the rest unexplained. That table furnishes V, J and clone size, whereas the DNA furnished D and trimming. The sample profile shows under 350,000 clones; around nine tenths of them were found once. The ten biggest clones cover approximately 2.4% of the sample.

Participants in the prospective study were enrolled through a virtual design, were aged about 18 to 100 years, and lived in 20 to 30 United States geographic areas. To assign participants to cohorts, the prospective study relied on clinical history that participants themselves reported in a screening survey and a study questionnaire. Recovered participants in ImmuneRACE Cohort 3 were defined as having two consecutive negative NP/OP PCR tests, clearance from a healthcare professional, or resolution of symptoms. In the prospective study, mobile phlebotomists collected whole blood, serum and a nasopharyngeal or oropharyngeal swab from each participant. Over a roughly 2-month period, participants in the prospective study had the option of providing additional blood draws and questionnaires. Prospective study blood samples were shipped either frozen or at room temperature before DNA extraction. Based on the germline V gene, the CDR1 and CDR2 sequences are SGHTA and FQGNSA. The CDR3 sequence holds 15 residues, the cysteine and phenylalanine included. Only CDR3 DNA is held: 45 bases, read in frame from base 1. V ends up 5 bases short and J 4 bases short, with an unmatched junction base count of 5.

The paper's findings and limits, for the study overall: The amount of clinical and demographic metadata varied by source and participant and was provided uncurated.

Of note for this clone: No antigen is known for it. No per-base quality is available; no much larger clone lies one base away.

Sequencing was carried out using PBMCs or T cells enriched from blood (not recorded which). This receptor was taken from a woman between 18 and 29 years old who had recovered from COVID-19. In this chain, TRBV7-2 is recombined with TRBJ1-3; 10 central nucleotides agree with TRBD1. The CDR3 amino acid sequence is: CASSLDRGPGNTIYF. The nucleotides read TGTGCCAGCAGCCTCGACAGGGGGCCCGGAAACACCATATATTTT.